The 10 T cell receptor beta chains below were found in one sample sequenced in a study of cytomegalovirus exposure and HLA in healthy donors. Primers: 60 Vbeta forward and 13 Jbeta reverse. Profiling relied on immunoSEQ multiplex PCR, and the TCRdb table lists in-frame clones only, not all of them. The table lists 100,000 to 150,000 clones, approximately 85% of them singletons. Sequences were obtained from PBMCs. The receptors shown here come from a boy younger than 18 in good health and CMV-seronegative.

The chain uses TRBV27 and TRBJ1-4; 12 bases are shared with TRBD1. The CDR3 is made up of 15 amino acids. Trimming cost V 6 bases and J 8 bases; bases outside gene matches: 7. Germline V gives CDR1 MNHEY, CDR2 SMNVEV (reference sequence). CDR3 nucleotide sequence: TGTGCCAGCAGACGAGGGACAGGGGGCCGGGAAAAACTGTTTTTT. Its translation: CASRRGTGGREKLFF. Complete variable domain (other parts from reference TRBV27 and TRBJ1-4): EAQVTQNPRYLITVTGKKLTVTCSQNMNHEYMSWYRQDPGLGLRQIYYSMNVEVTDKGDVPEGYKVSRKEKRNFPLILESPSPNQTSLYFCASRRGTGGREKLFFGSGTQLSVL.

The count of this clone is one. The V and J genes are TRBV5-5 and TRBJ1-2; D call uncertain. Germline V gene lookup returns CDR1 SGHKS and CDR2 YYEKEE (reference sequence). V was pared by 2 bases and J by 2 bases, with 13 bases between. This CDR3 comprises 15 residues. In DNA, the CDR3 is TGTGCCAGCAGCTTTTATACATCAGTCAACTATGGCTACACCTTC. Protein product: CASSFYTSVNYGYTF.

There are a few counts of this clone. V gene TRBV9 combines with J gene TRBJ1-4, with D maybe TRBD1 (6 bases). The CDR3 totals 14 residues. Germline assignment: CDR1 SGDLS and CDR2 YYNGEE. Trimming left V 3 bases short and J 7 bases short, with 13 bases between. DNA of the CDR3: TGTGCCAGCAGCGCGTGGGGGACACCTGAAAAACTGTTTTTT. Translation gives CASSAWGTPEKLFF.

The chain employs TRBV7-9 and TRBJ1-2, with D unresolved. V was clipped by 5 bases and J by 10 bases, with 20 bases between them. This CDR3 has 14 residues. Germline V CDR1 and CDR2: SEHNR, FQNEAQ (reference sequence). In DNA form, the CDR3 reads TGTGCCAGCAGCCCCTCCTCGGCGGGAGGCCACTACACCTTC. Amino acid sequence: CASSPSSAGGHYTF.

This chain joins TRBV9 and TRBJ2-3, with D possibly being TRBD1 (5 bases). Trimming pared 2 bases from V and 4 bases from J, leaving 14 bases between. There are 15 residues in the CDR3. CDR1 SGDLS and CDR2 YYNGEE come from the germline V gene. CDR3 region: CASSVAGLAPDTQYF. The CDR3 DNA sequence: TGTGCCAGCAGCGTGGCAGGGTTGGCGCCAGATACGCAGTATTTT.

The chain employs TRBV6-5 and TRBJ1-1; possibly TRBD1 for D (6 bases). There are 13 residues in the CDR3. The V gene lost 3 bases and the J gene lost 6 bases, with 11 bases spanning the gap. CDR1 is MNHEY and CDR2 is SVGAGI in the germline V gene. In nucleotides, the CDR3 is TGTGCCAGCAGTTATATGGGGGCGGCTGAAGCTTTCTTT. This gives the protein CASSYMGAAEAFF.

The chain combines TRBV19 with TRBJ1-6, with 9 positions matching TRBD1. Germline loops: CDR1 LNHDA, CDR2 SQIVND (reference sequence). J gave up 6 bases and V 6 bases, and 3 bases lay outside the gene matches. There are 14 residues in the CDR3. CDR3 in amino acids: CASRKQGANSPLHF. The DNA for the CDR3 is TGTGCCAGTAGGAAACAGGGGGCTAATTCACCCCTCCACTTT.

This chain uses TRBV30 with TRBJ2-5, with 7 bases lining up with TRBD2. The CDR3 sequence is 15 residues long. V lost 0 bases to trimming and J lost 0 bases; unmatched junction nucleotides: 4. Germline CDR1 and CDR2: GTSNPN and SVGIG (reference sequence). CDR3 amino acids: CAWSVAGTDQETQYF. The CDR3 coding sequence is TGTGCCTGGAGTGTAGCGGGAACGGACCAAGAGACCCAGTACTTC.

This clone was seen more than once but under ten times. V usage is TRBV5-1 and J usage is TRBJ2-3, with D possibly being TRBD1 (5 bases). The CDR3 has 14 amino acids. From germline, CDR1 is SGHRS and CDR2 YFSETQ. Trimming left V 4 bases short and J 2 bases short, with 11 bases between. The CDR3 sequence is CASSLRQLTDTQYF. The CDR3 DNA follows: TGCGCCAGCAGCCTCAGACAGCTCACAGATACGCAGTATTTT.

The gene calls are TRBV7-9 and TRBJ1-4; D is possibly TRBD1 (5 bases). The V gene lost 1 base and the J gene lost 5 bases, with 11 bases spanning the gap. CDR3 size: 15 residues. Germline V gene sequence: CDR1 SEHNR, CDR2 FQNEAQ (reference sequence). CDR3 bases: TGTGCCAGCAGCTTAGTGAACAGGAACAATGAAAAACTGTTTTTT. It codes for CASSLVNRNNEKLFF.